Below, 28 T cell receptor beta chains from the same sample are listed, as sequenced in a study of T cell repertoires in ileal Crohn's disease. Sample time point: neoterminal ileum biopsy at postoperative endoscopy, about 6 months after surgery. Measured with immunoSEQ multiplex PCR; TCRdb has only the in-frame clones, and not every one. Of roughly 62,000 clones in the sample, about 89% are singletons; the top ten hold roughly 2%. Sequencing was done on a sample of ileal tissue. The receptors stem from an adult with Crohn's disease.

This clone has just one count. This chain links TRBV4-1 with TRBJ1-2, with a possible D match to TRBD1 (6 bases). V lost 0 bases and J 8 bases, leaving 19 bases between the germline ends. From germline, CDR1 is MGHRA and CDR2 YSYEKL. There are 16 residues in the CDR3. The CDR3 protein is CASSQDLSRGRGGYTF. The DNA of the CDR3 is TGCGCCAGCAGCCAAGATCTGAGCAGGGGACGTGGAGGCTACACCTTC.

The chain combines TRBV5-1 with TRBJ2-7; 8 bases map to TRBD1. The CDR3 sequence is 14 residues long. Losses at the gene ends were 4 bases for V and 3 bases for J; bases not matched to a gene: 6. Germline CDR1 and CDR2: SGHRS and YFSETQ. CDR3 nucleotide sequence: TGCGCCAGCAGCAAAGGACAGGGTTTCTACGAGCAGTACTTC. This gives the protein CASSKGQGFYEQYF.

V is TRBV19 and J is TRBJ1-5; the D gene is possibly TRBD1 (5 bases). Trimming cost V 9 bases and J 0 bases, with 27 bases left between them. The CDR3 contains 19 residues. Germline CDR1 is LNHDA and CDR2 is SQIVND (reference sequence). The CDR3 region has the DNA TGTGCCAGCTGTCGAGCGGGGCGACCGTTCGGCTATAGCAATCAGCCCCAGCATTTT. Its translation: CASCRAGRPFGYSNQPQHF.

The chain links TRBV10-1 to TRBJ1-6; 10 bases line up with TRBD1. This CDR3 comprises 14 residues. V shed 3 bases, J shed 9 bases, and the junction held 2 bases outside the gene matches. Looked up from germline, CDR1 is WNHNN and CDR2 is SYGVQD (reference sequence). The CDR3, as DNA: TGCGCCAGCAGTGACCGGGACAGGGGTTCACCCCTCCACTTT. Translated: CASSDRDRGSPLHF.

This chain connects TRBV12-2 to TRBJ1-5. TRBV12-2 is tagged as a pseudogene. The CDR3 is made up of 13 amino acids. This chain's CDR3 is CASRLEGDQPQHF. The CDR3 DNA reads TGTGCAAGTCGCTTAGAAGGAGATCAGCCCCAGCATTTT.

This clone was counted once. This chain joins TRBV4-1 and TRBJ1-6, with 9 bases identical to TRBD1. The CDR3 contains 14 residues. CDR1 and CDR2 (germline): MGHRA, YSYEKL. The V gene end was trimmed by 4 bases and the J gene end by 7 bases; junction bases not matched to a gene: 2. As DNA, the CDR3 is TGCGCCAGCAGCCGCGACAGGGGGAATTCACCCCTCCACTTT. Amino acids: CASSRDRGNSPLHF.

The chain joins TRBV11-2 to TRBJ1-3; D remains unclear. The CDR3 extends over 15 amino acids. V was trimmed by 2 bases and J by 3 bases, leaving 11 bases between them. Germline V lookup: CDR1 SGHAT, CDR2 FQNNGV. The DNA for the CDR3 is TGTGCCAGCAGCTTAAATGTGGCTGGTGGAAACACCATATATTTT. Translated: CASSLNVAGGNTIYF.

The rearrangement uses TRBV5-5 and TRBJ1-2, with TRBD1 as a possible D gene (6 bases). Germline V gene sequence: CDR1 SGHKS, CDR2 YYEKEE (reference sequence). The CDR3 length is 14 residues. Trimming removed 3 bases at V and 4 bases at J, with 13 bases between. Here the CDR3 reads CASSSTQGAYGYTF. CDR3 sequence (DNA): TGTGCCAGCAGCTCGACACAGGGTGCCTATGGCTACACCTTC.

CDR3 region: CASSRDVELAGRTSSYEQYF. DNA of the CDR3: TGCGCCAGCAGCCGCGACGTGGAACTAGCGGGACGCACAAGCTCCTACGAGCAGTACTTC. The chain joins TRBV4-1 to TRBJ2-7; TRBD2 agrees at 10 bases. This CDR3 region has 20 residues. Germline V gene sequence: CDR1 MGHRA, CDR2 YSYEKL. With 4 bases clipped from V and 0 bases from J, the junction kept 18 bases outside the gene matches.

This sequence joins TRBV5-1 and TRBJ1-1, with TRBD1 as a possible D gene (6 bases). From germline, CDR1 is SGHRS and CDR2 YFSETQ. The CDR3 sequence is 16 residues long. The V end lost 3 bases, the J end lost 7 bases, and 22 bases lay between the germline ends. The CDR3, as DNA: TGCGCCAGCAGCTCAGGACAGAACCCGTCTCGGGGTGAAGCTTTCTTT. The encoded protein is CASSSGQNPSRGEAFF.

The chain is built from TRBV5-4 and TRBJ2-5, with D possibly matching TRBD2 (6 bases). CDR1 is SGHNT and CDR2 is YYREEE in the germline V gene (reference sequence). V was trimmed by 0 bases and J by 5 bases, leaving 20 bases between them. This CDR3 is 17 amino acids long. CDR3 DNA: TGTGCCAGCAGCTTGGGATTTGGAGGGCTTGCGGGGGAGACCCAGTACTTC. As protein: CASSLGFGGLAGETQYF.

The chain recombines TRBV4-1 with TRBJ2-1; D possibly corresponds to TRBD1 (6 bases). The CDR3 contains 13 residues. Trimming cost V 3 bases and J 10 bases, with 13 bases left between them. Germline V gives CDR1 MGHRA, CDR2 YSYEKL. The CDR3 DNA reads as TGCGCCAGCAGCCACGCAGTACAGGGCGAGCAGTTCTTC. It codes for CASSHAVQGEQFF.

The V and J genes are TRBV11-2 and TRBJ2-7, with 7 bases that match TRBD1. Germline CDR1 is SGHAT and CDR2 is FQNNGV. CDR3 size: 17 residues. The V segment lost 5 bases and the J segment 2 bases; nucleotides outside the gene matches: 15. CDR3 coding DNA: TGTGCCAGCAGCCGAGACACCGGGACAGTGAACACCTACGAGCAGTACGTC. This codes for CASSRDTGTVNTYEQYV.

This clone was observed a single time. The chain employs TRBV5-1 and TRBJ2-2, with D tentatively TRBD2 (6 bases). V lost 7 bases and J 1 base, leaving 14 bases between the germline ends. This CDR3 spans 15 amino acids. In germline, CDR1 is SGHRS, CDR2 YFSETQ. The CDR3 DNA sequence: TGCGCCAGCGAGGATAGCGGACAGAACACCGGGGAGCTGTTTTTT. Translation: CASEDSGQNTGELFF.

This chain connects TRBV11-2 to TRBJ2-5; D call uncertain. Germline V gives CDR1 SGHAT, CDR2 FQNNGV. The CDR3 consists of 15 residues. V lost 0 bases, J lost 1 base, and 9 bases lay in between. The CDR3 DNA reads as TGTGCCAGCAGCTTAGATAGTCCGCGCCAAGAGACCCAGTACTTC. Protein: CASSLDSPRQETQYF.

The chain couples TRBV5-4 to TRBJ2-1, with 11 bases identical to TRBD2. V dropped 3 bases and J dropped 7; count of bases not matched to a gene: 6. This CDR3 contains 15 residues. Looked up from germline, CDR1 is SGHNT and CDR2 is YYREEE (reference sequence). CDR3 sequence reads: CASSWGTSGLNEQFF. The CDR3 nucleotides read TGTGCCAGCAGCTGGGGGACTAGCGGTCTGAATGAGCAGTTCTTC.

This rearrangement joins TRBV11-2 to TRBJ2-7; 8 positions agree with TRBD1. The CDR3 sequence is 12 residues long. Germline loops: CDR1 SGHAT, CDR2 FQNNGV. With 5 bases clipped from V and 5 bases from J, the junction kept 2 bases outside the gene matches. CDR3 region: CASSHRGNEQYF. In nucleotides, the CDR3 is TGTGCCAGCAGCCACAGGGGGAACGAGCAGTACTTC.

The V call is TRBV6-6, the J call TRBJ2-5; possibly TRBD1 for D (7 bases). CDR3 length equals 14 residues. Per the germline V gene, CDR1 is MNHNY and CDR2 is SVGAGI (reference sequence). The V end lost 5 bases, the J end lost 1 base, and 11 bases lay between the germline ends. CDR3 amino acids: CASSRQGLQETQYF. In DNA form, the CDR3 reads TGTGCCAGCAGTCGACAGGGACTCCAAGAGACCCAGTACTTC.

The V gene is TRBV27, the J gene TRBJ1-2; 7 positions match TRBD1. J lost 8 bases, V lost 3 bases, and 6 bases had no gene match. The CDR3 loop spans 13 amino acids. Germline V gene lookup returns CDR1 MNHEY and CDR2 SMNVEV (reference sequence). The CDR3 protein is CASSFRGALGYTF. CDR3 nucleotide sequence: TGTGCCAGCAGTTTCAGGGGGGCTTTAGGCTACACCTTC.

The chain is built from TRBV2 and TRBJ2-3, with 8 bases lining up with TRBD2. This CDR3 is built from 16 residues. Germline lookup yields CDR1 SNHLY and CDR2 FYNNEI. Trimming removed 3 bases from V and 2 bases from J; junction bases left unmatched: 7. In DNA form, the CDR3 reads TGTGCCAGCAGTGAGAGTCGCGGGGGGACCACAGATACGCAGTATTTT. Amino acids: CASSESRGGTTDTQYF. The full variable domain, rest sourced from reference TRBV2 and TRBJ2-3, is EPEVTQTPSHQVTQMGQEVILRCVPISNHLYFYWYRQILGQKVEFLVSFYNNEISEKSEIFDDQFSVERPDGSNFTLKIRSTKLEDSAMYFCASSESRGGTTDTQYFGPGTRLTVL.

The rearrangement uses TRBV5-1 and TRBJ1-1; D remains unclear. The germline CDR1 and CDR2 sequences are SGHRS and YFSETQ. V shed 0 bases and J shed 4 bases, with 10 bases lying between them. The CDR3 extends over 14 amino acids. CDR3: CASSLAAGSTEAFF. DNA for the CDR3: TGCGCCAGCAGCTTGGCCGCGGGGAGCACTGAAGCTTTCTTT.

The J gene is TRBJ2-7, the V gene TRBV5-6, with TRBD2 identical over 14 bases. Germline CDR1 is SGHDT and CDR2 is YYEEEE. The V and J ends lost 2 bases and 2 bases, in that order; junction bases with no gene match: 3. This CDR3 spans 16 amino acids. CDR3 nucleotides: TGTGCCAGCAGCTTAGGGGGACTAGCGGGAGCCTACGAGCAGTACTTC. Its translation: CASSLGGLAGAYEQYF. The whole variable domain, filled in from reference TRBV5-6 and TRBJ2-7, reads DAGVTQSPTHLIKTRGQQVTLRCSPKSGHDTVSWYQQALGQGPQFIFQYYEEEERQRGNFPDRFSGHQFPNYSSELNVNALLLGDSALYLCASSLGGLAGAYEQYFGPGTRLTVT.

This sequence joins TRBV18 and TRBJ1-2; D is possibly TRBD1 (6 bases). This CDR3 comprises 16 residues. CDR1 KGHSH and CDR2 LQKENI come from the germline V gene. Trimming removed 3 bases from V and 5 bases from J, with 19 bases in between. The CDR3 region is CASSPGQPGTSYGYTF. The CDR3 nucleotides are TGTGCCAGCTCACCCGGACAGCCCGGGACTAGTTATGGCTACACCTTC.

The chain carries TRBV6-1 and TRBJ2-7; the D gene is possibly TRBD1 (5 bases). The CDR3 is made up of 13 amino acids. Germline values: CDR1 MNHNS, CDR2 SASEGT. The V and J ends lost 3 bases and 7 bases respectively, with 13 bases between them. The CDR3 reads CASSEVPAGEQYV. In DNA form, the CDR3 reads TGTGCCAGCAGTGAGGTCCCCGCAGGGGAGCAGTACGTC.

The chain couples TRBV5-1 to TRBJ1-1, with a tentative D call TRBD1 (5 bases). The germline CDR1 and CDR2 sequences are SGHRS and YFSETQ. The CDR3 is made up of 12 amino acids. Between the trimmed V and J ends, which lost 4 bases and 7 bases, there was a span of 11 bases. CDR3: CASSAGFNEAFF. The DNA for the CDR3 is TGCGCCAGCAGCGCAGGGTTTAATGAAGCTTTCTTT.

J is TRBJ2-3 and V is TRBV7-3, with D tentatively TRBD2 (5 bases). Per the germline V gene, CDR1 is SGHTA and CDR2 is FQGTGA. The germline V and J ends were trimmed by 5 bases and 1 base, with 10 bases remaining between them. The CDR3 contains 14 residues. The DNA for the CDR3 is TGTGCCAGCAGCCGGCGTAGCGGCACAGATACGCAGTATTTT. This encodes CASSRRSGTDTQYF.

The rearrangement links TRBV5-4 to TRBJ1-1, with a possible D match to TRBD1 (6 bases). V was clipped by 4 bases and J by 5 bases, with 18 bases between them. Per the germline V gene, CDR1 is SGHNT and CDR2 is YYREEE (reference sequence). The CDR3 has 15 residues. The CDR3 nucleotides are TGTGCCAGCAGCCCGTCCCAGGGGAGGGGGACTGAAGCTTTCTTT. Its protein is CASSPSQGRGTEAFF. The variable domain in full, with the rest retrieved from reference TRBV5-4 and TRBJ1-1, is ETGVTQSPTHLIKTRGQQVTLRCSSQSGHNTVSWYQQALGQGPQFIFQYYREEENGRGNFPPRFSGLQFPNYSSELNVNALELDDSALYLCASSPSQGRGTEAFFGQGTRLTVV.

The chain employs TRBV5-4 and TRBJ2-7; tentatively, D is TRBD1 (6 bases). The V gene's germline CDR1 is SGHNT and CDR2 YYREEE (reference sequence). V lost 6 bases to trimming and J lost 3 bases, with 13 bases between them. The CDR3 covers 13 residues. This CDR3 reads CASNRDGLYEQYV. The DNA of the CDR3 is TGTGCCAGCAACAGGGACGGACTCTACGAGCAGTACGTC.